This passage covers 11 T cell receptor beta chains from one sample sequenced in a study of T cells in Graves' hyperthyroidism and ophthalmopathy. Amplification yielded TCR beta CDR3 regions, with RNA transcripts as the source. The study used the HTBI primer set for a first-round RT-PCR of the TCR CDR3. Each CDR3 protein is one row after TCRdb ran MiXCR on the multiplex PCR reads. The profile covers 250,000 to 300,000 distinct CDR3 sequences, with approximately 15% appearing a single time and 10% to 15% taken by the ten largest. Sequenced material: blood. These receptors were collected from a woman between 40 and 50 years old with Graves' hyperthyroidism that later progressed to Graves' ophthalmopathy.

This clonotype was counted many times. This CDR3 is CASSPRLGGQHEQFF. DNA for the CDR3: TGTGCCAGCAGTCCAAGACTAGGGGGGCAGCATGAGCAGTTCTTC. The J gene is TRBJ2-1, the V gene TRBV28; D is possibly TRBD1 or TRBD2 (6 bases each). Germline values: CDR1 MDHEN, CDR2 SYDVKM. The CDR3 has 15 residues. Trimming pared 5 bases from V and 8 bases from J, leaving 19 bases between.

This clonotype turned up a few times. The chain is built from TRBV19 and TRBJ2-6; D is unresolved. The CDR3 is made up of 16 amino acids. Germline values: CDR1 LNHDA, CDR2 SQIVND (reference sequence). Trimming cost V 6 bases and J 2 bases, with 14 bases left between them. The CDR3 nucleotides read TGTGCCAGTAGCCGGTGGAAATCCCCTGGGGCCAACGTCCTGACTTTC. This encodes CASSRWKSPGANVLTF.

This clonotype was recorded a few times. The rearrangement links TRBV9 to TRBJ1-6; D is ambiguous. The CDR3 has 13 residues. Trimming took 0 bases from V and 7 from J, leaving 5 bases between them. Germline assignment: CDR1 SGDLS and CDR2 YYNGEE. CDR3 bases: TGTGCCAGCAGCGTAGTGTTCAATTCACCCCTCCACTTT. This codes for CASSVVFNSPLHF.

In this sample, this clonotype turned up many times. The gene calls are TRBV9 and TRBJ1-2; tentative D call: TRBD1 (6 bases). Germline loops: CDR1 SGDLS, CDR2 YYNGEE. V dropped 0 bases and J dropped 7 bases, with 19 bases sitting between them. CDR3 size: 16 residues. The CDR3 reads CASSVAHGGTPLGYTF. The CDR3 nucleotides read TGTGCCAGCAGCGTAGCCCACGGGGGCACTCCCCTTGGCTACACCTTC.

This clonotype came up many times. The genes are TRBV27 and TRBJ1-1; D not resolved. The ends were cut back, 7 bases at V and 5 bases at J, with 11 bases in the middle. CDR3 length: 12 amino acids. Germline CDR1 and CDR2: MNHEY and SMNVEV (reference sequence). The CDR3: CASKRRDTEAFF. In DNA form, the CDR3 reads TGTGCCAGCAAACGGAGAGATACTGAAGCTTTCTTT.

This chain connects TRBV20-1 to TRBJ2-4; 9 bases agree with TRBD2. The junction had 10 bases not matched to a gene; V was cut back by 0 bases and J by 1 base. From germline, CDR1 is DFQATT and CDR2 SNEGSKA (reference sequence). The CDR3 loop spans 18 amino acids. The CDR3 DNA follows: TGCAGTGCTAGAGACTTACGGACTAGCGCTTGGGCCAAAAACATTCAGTACTTC. This encodes CSARDLRTSAWAKNIQYF.

This clonotype was detected a few times. The chain carries TRBV7-9 and TRBJ2-2; the D gene is possibly TRBD2 (6 bases). The germline V gene encodes CDR1 SEHNR and CDR2 FQNEAQ (reference sequence). V dropped 8 bases and J dropped 7 bases, with 8 bases sitting between them. The CDR3 spans 11 residues. As DNA, the CDR3 is TGTGCCAGCGGGGGGAACGGGGAGCTGTTTTTT. Protein sequence: CASGGNGELFF. Looking up the rest from reference TRBV7-9 and TRBJ2-2 gives the full variable domain: DTGVSQNPRHKITKRGQNVTFRCDPISEHNRLYWYRQTLGQGPEFLTYFQNEAQLEKSRLLSDRFSAERPKGSFSTLEIQRTEQGDSAMYLCASGGNGELFFGEGSRLTVL.

In its sample, this clonotype was seen a few times. V and J are TRBV6-1 and TRBJ2-3, with D tentatively TRBD2 (5 bases). In germline, CDR1 is MNHNS, CDR2 SASEGT. The germline V and J ends were trimmed by 7 bases and 3 bases, with 11 bases remaining between them. The CDR3 covers 13 residues. The chain's CDR3 is CASISGLTDTQYF. Written as DNA, the CDR3 is TGTGCCAGCATCTCGGGGTTGACAGATACGCAGTATTTT.

This clonotype was seen ten or more times. The chain is built from TRBV2 and TRBJ2-7; unclear D gene. V was trimmed by 0 bases and J by 3 bases, leaving 12 bases between them. Germline V CDR1 and CDR2: SNHLY, FYNNEI. The length of the CDR3 is 15 residues. In DNA, the CDR3 is TGTGCCAGCAGTGAAGCGAGGTTTAGAATCTACGAGCAGTACTTC. Translation: CASSEARFRIYEQYF.

With respect to this clonotype: A much more abundant neighbour one base away suggests this may be a read error. V is TRBV7-8 and J is TRBJ2-1; D not certain. The CDR3 length is 15 residues. CDR1 is SGHVS, CDR2 FQNEAQ, per germline. The CDR3 region has the DNA TGTGCCAGCAGCTTACTCCTCAAGGCCTACAATGAGCAGGTCTTC. It encodes CASSLLLKAYNEQVF.

This clonotype was counted at least ten times. The V call is TRBV27, the J call TRBJ2-1; 10 nucleotides line up with TRBD2. V lost 2 bases, J lost 7 bases, and 5 bases stayed unmatched. Germline CDR1 and CDR2: MNHEY and SMNVEV (reference sequence). The CDR3 runs to 15 residues. The CDR3 loop reads CASSLLAGEKNEQFF. In DNA form, the CDR3 reads TGTGCCAGCAGTTTACTAGCGGGGGAGAAAAATGAGCAGTTCTTC.